Below are 21 T cell receptor beta chains sequenced from a single sample in a study of CXCR3-negative and CXCR3-positive naive CD8 T cells. Notes on the study in general: TRB CDR3s of CXCR3-positive naive cells were more hydrophobic than those of CXCR3-negative naive cells.

Researchers prepared the TRB cDNA libraries using 5' RACE with UMI labels. TCRdb reanalyzed the 5' RACE reads, giving one entry per CDR3 protein sequence and no DNA. The sample has 140,000 to 150,000 distinct CDR3 sequences, and its top ten clones hold roughly 0.27%. Which antigens these TCRs recognize remains unknown. Sequenced sample: naive CXCR3+ CD8+ T cells from blood. As to subset: CD45RO-CCR7+CD27+CD95- naive CD8+ T cells expressing CXCR3 (TNR3+). The receptors here all came from a human donor in good health. Some clones in this sample may be carry-over from other donors' samples.

The V and J genes are TRBV12-3 or TRBV12-4 and TRBJ2-7; TCRdb proposes TRBD2, but this gene call is untestable without DNA. This CDR3 spans 16 amino acids. This chain's CDR3 is CASSPKSGRTYNEQYF.

The chain carries TRBV7-9 and TRBJ1-1. Germline assignment: CDR1 SEHNR and CDR2 FQNEAQ (reference sequence). The CDR3 sequence is 13 residues long. The CDR3 loop is CASSPAGGTEAFF.

The chain has TRBV20-1 and TRBJ2-3; TCRdb outputs TRBD2, but without DNA this stays unchecked. Germline CDR1 and CDR2: DFQATT and SNEGSKA (reference sequence). This CDR3 is built from 17 residues. The CDR3 region is CSAREPWGGVSTDTQYF.

CDR3 sequence reads: CASSLDYLDTQYF. The chain couples TRBV12-3 or TRBV12-4 to TRBJ2-3. This CDR3 is 13 amino acids long.

The J gene is TRBJ2-1, the V gene TRBV5-1. The CDR3 length is 16 residues. Germline CDR1 reads SGHRS; CDR2 reads YFSETQ. CDR3 in amino acids: CASSLDIGSSYNEQFF. Together with reference TRBV5-1 and TRBJ2-1, the CDR3 gives the full variable domain: KAGVTQTPRYLIKTRGQQVTLSCSPISGHRSVSWYQQTPGQGLQFLFEYFSETQRNKGNFPGRFSGRQFSNSRSEMNVSTLELGDSALYLCASSLDIGSSYNEQFFGPGTRLTVL.

J is TRBJ2-1 and V is TRBV29-1; absent DNA, TCRdb's TRBD2 call cannot be checked. CDR1 and CDR2 from the germline V gene are SQVTM and ANQGSEA. This CDR3 contains 15 residues. This CDR3 reads CSATAGLAGGPGQFF.

The J gene is TRBJ2-1, the V gene TRBV20-1; TCRdb proposes TRBD1, but this gene call is untestable without DNA. The CDR3 has 16 amino acids. Germline CDR1 reads DFQATT; CDR2 reads SNEGSKA (reference sequence). CDR3 protein: CSASFPGPQTYNEQFF.

CDR3: CSVQSAGGESYEQYF. J is TRBJ2-7 and V is TRBV20-1; absent DNA, TCRdb's TRBD1 call cannot be checked. This CDR3 contains 15 residues. Germline V gene sequence: CDR1 DFQATT, CDR2 SNEGSKA (reference sequence).

The genes are TRBV6-5 and TRBJ2-3; TCRdb proposes TRBD1, but this gene call is untestable without DNA. This CDR3 is 16 amino acids long. Germline assignment: CDR1 MNHEY and CDR2 SVGAGI. CDR3 in amino acids: CVSSYFGGQSTDTQYF.

The chain uses TRBV10-1 and TRBJ1-5; TCRdb picks TRBD1, but there is no DNA to check that call. The CDR3 contains 13 residues. Germline loops: CDR1 WNHNN, CDR2 SYGVQD (reference sequence). CDR3: CASSPGNDQPQHF.

The genes are TRBV5-6 and TRBJ2-2; TCRdb's D call, TRBD2, is unchecked because there is no DNA. The CDR3 is made up of 13 amino acids. CDR1 SGHDT and CDR2 YYEEEE come from the germline V gene. The CDR3 region is CASSLGETGELFF.

The gene calls are TRBV27 and TRBJ1-2; TCRdb proposes TRBD1, but this gene call is untestable without DNA. The CDR3 is 14 amino acids. The V gene's germline CDR1 is MNHEY and CDR2 SMNVEV (reference sequence). The CDR3 sequence is CASSLSWDRTGYTF.

This sequence joins TRBV29-1 and TRBJ2-7; TCRdb outputs TRBD1, but without DNA this stays unchecked. Germline CDR1 reads SQVTM; CDR2 reads ANQGSEA. This CDR3 comprises 12 residues. CDR3 sequence: CSVESRGAEQYF.

The chain employs TRBV4-1 and TRBJ1-3. CDR3 length equals 15 residues. Germline V gene data show CDR1 as MGHRA and CDR2 as YSYEKL. CDR3 residues: CASSLSGASGNTIYF.

The chain combines TRBV19 with TRBJ2-7. This CDR3 has 14 amino acids. CDR1 LNHDA and CDR2 SQIVND come from the germline V gene (reference sequence). CDR3 sequence: CASSQSGGTYEQYF.

The genes are TRBV9 and TRBJ1-1; TCRdb returns TRBD1, unconfirmable since there is no DNA. The germline V gene has CDR1 SGDLS and CDR2 YYNGEE. The CDR3 consists of 15 residues. CDR3 sequence: CASSSTGDLDTEAFF.

The J gene is TRBJ2-5, the V gene TRBV4-3. Germline V gene data show CDR1 as LGHNA and CDR2 as YSLEER. The CDR3 is 15 residues long. CDR3 protein: CASSQLDRDKETQYF.

The chain carries TRBV21-1 and TRBJ1-1; the TRBD1 assignment by TCRdb is unverifiable without DNA. TRBV21-1 is a documented pseudogene. The CDR3 has 15 amino acids. CDR3 sequence reads: CASIPRGDLSTEAFF.

This sequence joins TRBV29-1 and TRBJ2-3; TCRdb indicates TRBD2, and absent DNA this call remains unverified. Germline V gives CDR1 SQVTM, CDR2 ANQGSEA. There are 15 residues in the CDR3. CDR3: CSVEEASAYTDTQYF.

The rearrangement joins TRBV6-6 to TRBJ2-7. The CDR3 runs to 15 residues. Germline CDR1 is MNHNY and CDR2 is SVGAGI (reference sequence). CDR3 region: CASSYSTSAHYEQYF.

The J gene is TRBJ2-5, the V gene TRBV29-1; no DNA is available, so the TRBD1 call from TCRdb remains unchecked. CDR3 length equals 13 residues. Germline V lookup: CDR1 SQVTM, CDR2 ANQGSEA. The CDR3 loop is CSARQEPRETQYF.